This TCR beta chain originates from a study of identical twins. MiXCR was run by TCRdb on the 5' RACE reads, yielding one entry per CDR3 protein. Here the sample spans approximately 240,000 distinct CDR3 sequences, about 14% being singletons. The germline V and J ends were trimmed by 5 bases and 0 bases, with 17 bases remaining between them. Germline V gene sequence: CDR1 SGHAT, CDR2 FQNNGV. The CDR3 has 18 residues. The receptor was isolated from a woman aged 18-35 years in good health. The rearrangement uses TRBV11-2 and TRBJ2-6; possible D gene TRBD1, 5 bases. Sequenced sample: memory (CD45RO+) T cells sorted from blood. CDR3 DNA sequence: TGTGCCAGCAGCCACCGTGGGGCAAGAAACTCTGGGGCCAACGTCCTGACTTTC. Protein: CASSHRGARNSGANVLTF.